A single sample is the source of the 6 T cell receptor beta chains below, sequenced in a study of early stage breast cancer tumors. Clones were read by immunoSEQ multiplex PCR, and TCRdb kept only the in-frame ones, dropping some. The sample has about 72,000 clones, under 85% seen once; the top ten hold approximately 3.7%. The sample comprised blood. The receptors derive from a person aged 55 to 75 with breast cancer.

The chain uses TRBV7-9 and TRBJ2-1; 9 bases align to TRBD1. V lost 6 bases to trimming and J lost 7 bases; unmatched junction nucleotides: 7. The CDR3 is 14 residues long. Germline CDR1 reads SEHNR; CDR2 reads FQNEAQ (reference sequence). The CDR3 DNA sequence: TGTGCCAGCAGTCCCCCCGGACAGGGGAATGAGCAGTTCTTC. It codes for CASSPPGQGNEQFF.

The chain joins TRBV15 to TRBJ1-6; 8 bases map to TRBD1. With 3 bases clipped from V and 12 bases from J, the junction kept 7 bases outside the gene matches. This CDR3 comprises 14 residues. Germline V gives CDR1 LNHNV, CDR2 YYDKDF (reference sequence). DNA for the CDR3: TGTGCCACCAGCAGGACAGGGGCCGCCGAACCCCTCCACTTT. Encoded protein: CATSRTGAAEPLHF.

The chain carries TRBV10-3 and TRBJ2-2; D tentatively reads TRBD1 or TRBD2 (6 bases each). The germline gives CDR1 ENHRY, CDR2 SYGVKD. The CDR3 runs 15 residues. The V end was cut by 4 bases, the J end by 4 bases, with 13 bases between. The CDR3 DNA is TGTGCCATCAGTGGGGGGGCAGGGGCCACCGGGGAGCTGTTTTTT. Amino acids: CAISGGAGATGELFF.

The rearrangement joins TRBV5-1 to TRBJ1-3; D unresolved. The CDR3 totals 16 residues. From germline, CDR1 is SGHRS and CDR2 YFSETQ. Trimming left V 2 bases short and J 1 base short, with 13 bases between. In DNA form, the CDR3 reads TGCGCCAGCAGCTTAACGCCGATCGAGTCTGGAAACACCATATATTTT. This gives the protein CASSLTPIESGNTIYF.

Worth noting for this clone: Other DNA sequences of this sample code for an identical CDR3. The rearrangement links TRBV5-1 to TRBJ1-2; TRBD1 might be the D (6 bases). Germline V gives CDR1 SGHRS, CDR2 YFSETQ. The CDR3 contains 13 residues. Trimming shortened V by 6 bases and J by 3 bases, and 12 bases separated the two germline ends. The CDR3 bases are TGCGCCAGCACAGAACAGGGAGACTATGGCTACACCTTC. Translation: CASTEQGDYGYTF.

This clone appeared a single time. The V and J genes are TRBV14 and TRBJ2-5, with D uncertain. This CDR3 is 13 amino acids long. The V end lost 5 bases, the J end lost 4 bases, and 11 bases lay between the germline ends. Germline V gene data show CDR1 as SGHDN and CDR2 as FVKESK. For the CDR3, the DNA is TGTGCCAGCAGCACGCGAACACTAGAGACCCAGTACTTC. Amino acid sequence: CASSTRTLETQYF.